This TCR beta chain was documented in a study of OX40 agonist ivuxolimab in advanced cancers. Repertoires were generated with immunoSEQ multiplex PCR, while TCRdb's copy carries only in-frame clones and drops some. This repertoire shows around 20,000 clones, around two thirds found once; its top ten account for 33%. Whole-study results and caveats: Doses of 0.1 to 3.0 mg/kg were accompanied by clonal expansion of CD4+ and CD8+ blood T cells by week 6.

This clone was detected a few times. Its cognate antigen is unknown. Germline V gives CDR1 SEHNR, CDR2 FQNEAQ (reference sequence). CDR3 length: 13 amino acids. The V end was cut by 1 base, the J end by 9 bases, with 7 bases between. This specimen consisted of CD4+ or CD8+ T cells sorted from blood, obtained in a trial of the OX40 agonist ivuxolimab. The receptor's source is an adult with an advanced solid tumor such as melanoma, head and neck, liver or kidney cancer. The chain has TRBV7-9 and TRBJ1-6; D gene ambiguous. CDR3 nucleotide sequence: TGTGCCAGCAGCTTAGGGGGAGCTTCACCCCTCCACTTT. Its protein is CASSLGGASPLHF. The full variable domain, completed using reference TRBV7-9 and TRBJ1-6, is DTGVSQNPRHKITKRGQNVTFRCDPISEHNRLYWYRQTLGQGPEFLTYFQNEAQLEKSRLLSDRFSAERPKGSFSTLEIQRTEQGDSAMYLCASSLGGASPLHFGNGTRLTVT.